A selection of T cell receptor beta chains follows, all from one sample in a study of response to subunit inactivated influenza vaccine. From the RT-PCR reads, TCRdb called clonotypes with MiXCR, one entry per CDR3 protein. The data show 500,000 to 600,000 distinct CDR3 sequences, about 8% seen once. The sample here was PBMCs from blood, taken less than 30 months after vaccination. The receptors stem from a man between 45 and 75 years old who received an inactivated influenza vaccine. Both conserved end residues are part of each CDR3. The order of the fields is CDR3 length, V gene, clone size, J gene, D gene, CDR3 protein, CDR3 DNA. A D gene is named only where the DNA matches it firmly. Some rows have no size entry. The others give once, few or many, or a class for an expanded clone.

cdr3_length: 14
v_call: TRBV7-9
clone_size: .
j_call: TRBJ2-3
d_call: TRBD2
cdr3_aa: CASSLRTRSDTQYF
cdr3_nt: TGTGCCAGCAGTCTAAGGACTAGATCAGATACGCAGTATTTT

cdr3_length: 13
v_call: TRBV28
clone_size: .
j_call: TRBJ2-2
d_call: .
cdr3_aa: CASSCTRTGELFF
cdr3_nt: TGTGCCAGCAGTTGCACACGCACCGGGGAGCTGTTTTTT

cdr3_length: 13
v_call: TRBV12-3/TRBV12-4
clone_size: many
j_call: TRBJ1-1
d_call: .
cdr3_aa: CASSLARGLEAFF
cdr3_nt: TGTGCCAGCAGTTTAGCGCGAGGACTCGAAGCTTTCTTT

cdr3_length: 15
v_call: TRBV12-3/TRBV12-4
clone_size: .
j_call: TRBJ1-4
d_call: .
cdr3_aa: CASSFGTTANEKLFF
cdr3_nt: TGTGCCAGCAGTTTCGGGACAACAGCTAATGAAAAACTGTTTTTT

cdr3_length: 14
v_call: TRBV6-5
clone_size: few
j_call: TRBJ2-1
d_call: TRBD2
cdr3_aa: CASSYLPTSVEQFF
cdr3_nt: TGTGCCAGCAGTTACCTCCCTACTAGCGTTGAGCAGTTCTTC

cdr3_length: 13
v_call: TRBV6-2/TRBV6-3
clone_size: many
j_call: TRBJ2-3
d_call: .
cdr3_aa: CASRGDGTDTQYF
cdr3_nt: TGTGCCAGCAGAGGGGACGGCACAGATACGCAGTATTTT

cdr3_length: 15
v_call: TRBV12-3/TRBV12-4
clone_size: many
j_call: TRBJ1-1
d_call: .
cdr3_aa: CASSLDGRWNTEAFF
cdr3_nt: TGTGCCAGCAGTTTAGACGGCCGGTGGAACACTGAAGCTTTCTTT

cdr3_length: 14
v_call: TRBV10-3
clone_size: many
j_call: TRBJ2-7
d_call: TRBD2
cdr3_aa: CAISESGGSREQYF
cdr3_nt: TGTGCCATCAGTGAGTCGGGAGGGAGCCGCGAGCAGTACTTC

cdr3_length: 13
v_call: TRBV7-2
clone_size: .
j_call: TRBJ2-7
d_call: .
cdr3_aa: CASSRRVDYEQYF
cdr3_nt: TGTGCCAGCAGCCGCCGGGTGGACTACGAGCAGTACTTC

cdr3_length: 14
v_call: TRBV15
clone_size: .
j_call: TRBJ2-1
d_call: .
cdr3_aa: CATSRGGHPNEQFF
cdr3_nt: TGTGCCACCAGCAGAGGCGGACACCCCAATGAGCAGTTCTTC

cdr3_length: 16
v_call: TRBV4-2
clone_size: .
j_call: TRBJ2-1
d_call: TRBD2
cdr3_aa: CASSQSGGDPYNEQFF
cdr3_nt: TGTGCCAGCAGCCAAAGTGGGGGGGACCCCTACAATGAGCAGTTCTTC

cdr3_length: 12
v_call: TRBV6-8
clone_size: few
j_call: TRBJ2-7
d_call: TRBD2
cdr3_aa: CASRRLAGTQYF
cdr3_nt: TGTGCCAGCCGTCGATTAGCGGGAACCCAGTACTTC

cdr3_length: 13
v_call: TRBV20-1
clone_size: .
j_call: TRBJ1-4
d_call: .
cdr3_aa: CSARVTGNEKLFF
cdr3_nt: TGCAGTGCTAGAGTCACAGGCAATGAAAAACTGTTTTTT

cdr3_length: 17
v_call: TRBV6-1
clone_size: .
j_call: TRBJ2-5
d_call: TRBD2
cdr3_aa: CASSGTSGGIRQETQYF
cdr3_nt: TGTGCCAGCAGTGGGACTAGCGGGGGGATCAGACAAGAGACCCAGTACTTC

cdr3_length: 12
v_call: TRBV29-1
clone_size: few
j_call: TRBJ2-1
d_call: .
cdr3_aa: CSHRPRGNEQFF
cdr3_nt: TGCAGCCACCGCCCCCGAGGAAATGAGCAGTTCTTC

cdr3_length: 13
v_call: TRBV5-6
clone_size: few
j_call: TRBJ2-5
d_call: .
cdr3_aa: CASSLYPQETQYF
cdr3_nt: TGTGCCAGCAGCTTATACCCGCAAGAGACCCAGTACTTC

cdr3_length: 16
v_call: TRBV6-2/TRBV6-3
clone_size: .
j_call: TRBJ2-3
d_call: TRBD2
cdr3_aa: CASSYSASGGTDTQYF
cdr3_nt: TGTGCCAGCAGTTACTCGGCTAGCGGGGGAACAGATACGCAGTATTTT

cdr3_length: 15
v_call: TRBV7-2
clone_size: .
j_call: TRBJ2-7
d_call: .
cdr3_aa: CASSPTHSLSYEQYF
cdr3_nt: TGTGCCAGCAGCCCTACGCACAGTTTATCCTACGAGCAGTACTTC

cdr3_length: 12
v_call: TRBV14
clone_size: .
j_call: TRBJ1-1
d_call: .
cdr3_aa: CASSPSGREAFF
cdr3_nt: TGTGCCAGCAGCCCCTCGGGTCGTGAAGCTTTCTTT

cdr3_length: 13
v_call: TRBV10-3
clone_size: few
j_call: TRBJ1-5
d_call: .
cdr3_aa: CAISETPNQPQHF
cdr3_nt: TGTGCCATCAGTGAGACGCCCAATCAGCCCCAGCATTTT

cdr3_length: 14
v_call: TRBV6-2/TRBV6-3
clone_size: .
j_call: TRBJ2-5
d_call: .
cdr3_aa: CASIPGGLQETQYF
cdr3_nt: TGTGCCAGCATCCCCGGGGGCCTCCAAGAGACCCAGTACTTC

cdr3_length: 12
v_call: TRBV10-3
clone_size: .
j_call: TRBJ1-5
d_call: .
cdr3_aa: CAISGDGQPQHF
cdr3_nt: TGTGCCATCAGTGGGGACGGGCAGCCCCAGCATTTT

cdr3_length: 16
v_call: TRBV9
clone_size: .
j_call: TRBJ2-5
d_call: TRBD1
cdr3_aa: CASSAPGTGVDETQYF
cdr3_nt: TGTGCCAGCAGCGCTCCCGGGACAGGGGTTGACGAGACCCAGTACTTC

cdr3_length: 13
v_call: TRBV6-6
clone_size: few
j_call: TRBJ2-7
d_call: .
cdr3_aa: CASSYGYRDEQYF
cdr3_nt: TGTGCCAGCAGTTACGGTTACAGGGACGAGCAGTACTTC

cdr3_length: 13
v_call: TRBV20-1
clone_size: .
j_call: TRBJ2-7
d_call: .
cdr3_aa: CSASHRRGYEQYF
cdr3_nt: TGCAGTGCCTCACACAGAAGGGGTTACGAGCAGTACTTC

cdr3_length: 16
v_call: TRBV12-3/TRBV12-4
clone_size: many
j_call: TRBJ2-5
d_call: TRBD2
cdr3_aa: CASTDGLAGDKETQYF
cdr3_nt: TGTGCCAGCACCGATGGACTAGCGGGGGATAAAGAGACCCAGTACTTC

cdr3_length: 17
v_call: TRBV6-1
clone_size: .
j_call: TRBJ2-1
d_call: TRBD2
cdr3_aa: CASSPGLAVTTYNEQFF
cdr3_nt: TGTGCCAGCAGCCCCGGACTAGCGGTAACTACCTACAATGAGCAGTTCTTC

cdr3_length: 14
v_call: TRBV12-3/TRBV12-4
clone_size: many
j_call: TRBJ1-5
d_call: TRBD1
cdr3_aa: CASSLVGGGQPQHF
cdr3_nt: TGTGCCAGCAGTTTAGTAGGGGGCGGCCAGCCCCAGCATTTT

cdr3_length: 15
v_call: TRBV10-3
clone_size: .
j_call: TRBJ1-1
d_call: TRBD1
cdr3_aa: CAISLDREMNTEAFF
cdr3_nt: TGTGCCATCAGCCTGGACAGGGAAATGAACACTGAAGCTTTCTTT

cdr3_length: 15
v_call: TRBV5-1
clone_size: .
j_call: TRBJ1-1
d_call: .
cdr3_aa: CASSPMTALNTEAFF
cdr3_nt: TGCGCCAGCAGCCCGATGACAGCTTTGAACACTGAAGCTTTCTTT

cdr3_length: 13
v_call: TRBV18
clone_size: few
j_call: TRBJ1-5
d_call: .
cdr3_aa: CASSPDPRKPQHF
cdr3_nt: TGTGCCAGCTCACCAGACCCACGAAAGCCCCAGCATTTT

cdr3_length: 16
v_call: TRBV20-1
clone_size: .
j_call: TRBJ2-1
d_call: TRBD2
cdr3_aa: CSAREFSSGGTNEQFF
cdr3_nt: TGCAGTGCTAGAGAGTTCTCTAGCGGGGGGACCAATGAGCAGTTCTTC

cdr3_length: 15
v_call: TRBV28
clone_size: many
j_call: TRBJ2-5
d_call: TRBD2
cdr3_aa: CASNSRAGGEETQYF
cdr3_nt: TGTGCCAGCAACAGTAGGGCGGGAGGTGAAGAGACCCAGTACTTC

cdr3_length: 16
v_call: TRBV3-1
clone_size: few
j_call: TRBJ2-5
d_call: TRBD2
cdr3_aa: CASSRRSREQRETQYF
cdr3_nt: TGTGCCAGCAGCCGTCGATCGCGGGAGCAACGAGAGACCCAGTACTTC

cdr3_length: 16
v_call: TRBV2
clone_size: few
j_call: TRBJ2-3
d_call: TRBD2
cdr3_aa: CASSKTSGSTKDTQYF
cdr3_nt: TGTGCCAGCAGCAAGACTAGCGGGAGTACCAAAGATACGCAGTATTTT

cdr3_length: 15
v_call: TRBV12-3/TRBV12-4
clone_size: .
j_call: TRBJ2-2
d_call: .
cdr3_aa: CASNPDRAGTGELFF
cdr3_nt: TGTGCCAGCAACCCCGACAGGGCGGGAACCGGGGAGCTGTTTTTT

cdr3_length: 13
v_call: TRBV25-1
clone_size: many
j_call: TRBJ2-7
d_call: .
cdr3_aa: CASSEGNSYEQYF
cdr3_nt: TGTGCCAGCAGTGAAGGGAACTCCTACGAGCAGTACTTC

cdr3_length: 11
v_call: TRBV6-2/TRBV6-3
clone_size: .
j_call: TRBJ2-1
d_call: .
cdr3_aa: CASSIVNEQFF
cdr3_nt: TGTGCCAGCTCAATAGTGAATGAGCAGTTCTTC

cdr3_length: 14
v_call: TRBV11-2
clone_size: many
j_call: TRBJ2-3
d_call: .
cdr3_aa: CASSLGQEPDTQYF
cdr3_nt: TGTGCCAGCAGCCTAGGGCAGGAGCCAGATACGCAGTATTTT

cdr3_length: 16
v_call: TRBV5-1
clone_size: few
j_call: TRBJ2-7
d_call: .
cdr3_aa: CASSPEVRGSSYEQYF
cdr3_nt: TGCGCCAGCAGCCCGGAAGTGAGGGGAAGCTCCTACGAGCAGTACTTC

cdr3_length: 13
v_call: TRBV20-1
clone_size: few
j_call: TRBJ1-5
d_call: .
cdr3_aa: CSARVSGNQPQHF
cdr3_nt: TGCAGTGCTAGAGTATCGGGGAATCAGCCCCAGCATTTT

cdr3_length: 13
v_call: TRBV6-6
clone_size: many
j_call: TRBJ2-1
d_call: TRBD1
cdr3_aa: CASSTGVYNEQFF
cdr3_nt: TGTGCCAGCAGTACAGGGGTCTACAATGAGCAGTTCTTC

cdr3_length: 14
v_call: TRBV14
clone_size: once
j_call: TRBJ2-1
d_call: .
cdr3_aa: CASSQSVGGGEQFF
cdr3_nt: TGTGCCAGCAGCCAATCGGTGGGAGGGGGTGAGCAGTTCTTC

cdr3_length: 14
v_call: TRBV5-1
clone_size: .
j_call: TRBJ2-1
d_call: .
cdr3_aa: CASSLAPGADEQFF
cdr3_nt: TGCGCCAGCAGCTTGGCTCCAGGGGCCGATGAGCAGTTCTTC

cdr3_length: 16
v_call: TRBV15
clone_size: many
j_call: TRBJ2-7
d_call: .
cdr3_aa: CATSRDSVTGTYEQYF
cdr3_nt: TGTGCCACCAGCAGAGATAGTGTAACAGGTACCTACGAGCAGTACTTC

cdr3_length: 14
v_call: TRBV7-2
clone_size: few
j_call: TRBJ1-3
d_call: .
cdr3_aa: CASSAGALGNTIYF
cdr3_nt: TGTGCCAGCAGCGCGGGAGCCCTCGGAAACACCATATATTTT

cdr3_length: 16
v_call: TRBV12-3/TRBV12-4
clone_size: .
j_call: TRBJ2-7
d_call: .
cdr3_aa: CASSFNTPDQTDEQYF
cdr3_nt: TGTGCCAGCAGTTTTAACACACCCGACCAAACGGACGAGCAGTACTTC

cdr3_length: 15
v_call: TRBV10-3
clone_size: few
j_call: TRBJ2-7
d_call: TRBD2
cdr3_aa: CAINALAGGRGEQYF
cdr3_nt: TGTGCCATCAATGCACTAGCGGGGGGGCGAGGCGAGCAGTACTTC

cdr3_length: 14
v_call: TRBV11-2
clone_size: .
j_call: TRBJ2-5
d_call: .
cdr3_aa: CASSLSPSSETQYF
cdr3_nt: TGTGCCAGCAGCTTAAGTCCCAGCTCGGAGACCCAGTACTTC

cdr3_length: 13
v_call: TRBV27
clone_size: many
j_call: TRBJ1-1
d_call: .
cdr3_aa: CASSLRRNTEAFF
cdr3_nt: TGTGCCAGCAGTTTAAGGAGAAACACTGAAGCTTTCTTT

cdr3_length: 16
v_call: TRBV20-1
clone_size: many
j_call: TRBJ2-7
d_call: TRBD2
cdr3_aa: CSARLVAGAVSYEQYF
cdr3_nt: TGCAGTGCTAGACTAGTAGCGGGAGCTGTGTCCTACGAGCAGTACTTC

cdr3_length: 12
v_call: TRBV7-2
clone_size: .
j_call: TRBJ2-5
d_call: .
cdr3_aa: CASNAGEDTQYF
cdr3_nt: TGTGCCAGCAATGCAGGGGAAGATACCCAGTACTTC

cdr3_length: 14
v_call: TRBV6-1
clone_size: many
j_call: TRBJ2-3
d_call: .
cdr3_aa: CASRAPSGTDTQYF
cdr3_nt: TGTGCCAGCCGTGCCCCTAGCGGCACAGATACGCAGTATTTT